This entry lists 23 T cell receptor beta chains sequenced from one sample in a study of blood T cell repertoires in COVID-19. Profiled with immunoSEQ multiplex PCR; TCRdb holds only in-frame clones, not every one. The table records 430,000 or so clones, approximately 88% of them present only once. The source material was PBMCs or T cells enriched from blood (not recorded which). These receptors originate from a woman between 40 and 55 years old who had recovered from COVID-19.

The chain is built from TRBV12-3 or TRBV12-4 and TRBJ1-1, with D possibly being TRBD1 (5 bases). CDR3 size: 13 residues. Trimming took 5 bases from V and 8 from J, leaving 15 bases between them. The CDR3 protein is CASSPTGQTEAFF. CDR3 DNA sequence: TGTGCCAGCAGTCCAACAGGCCAAACCGAAGCTTTCTTT.

The chain carries TRBV9 and TRBJ2-5; 14 positions match TRBD2. The ends lost 3 bases at V and 5 bases at J; junction bases unmatched: 6. Looked up from germline, CDR1 is SGDLS and CDR2 is YYNGEE. This CDR3 spans 16 amino acids. This chain's CDR3 is CASSAAGTSGSETQYF. CDR3 DNA sequence: TGTGCCAGCAGCGCCGCCGGGACTAGCGGGAGTGAGACCCAGTACTTC.

The chain joins TRBV13 to TRBJ1-1; D ambiguous. The CDR3 is 16 amino acids. Per the germline V gene, CDR1 is PRHDT and CDR2 is FYEKMQ (reference sequence). Trimming took 5 bases from V and 4 from J, leaving 20 bases between them. For the CDR3, the DNA is TGTGCCAGCAGCCCCAGTCGGAGGGTCCGGGGCACTGAAGCTTTCTTT. Translated: CASSPSRRVRGTEAFF.

This clone came up once. The V gene is TRBV7-9, the J gene TRBJ1-4, with 11 bases identical to TRBD1. This CDR3 has 17 amino acids. V lost 5 bases to trimming and J lost 2 bases; unmatched junction nucleotides: 7. CDR1 SEHNR and CDR2 FQNEAQ come from the germline V gene (reference sequence). CDR3 bases: TGTGCCAGCAGCCCGTGGACAGGGGGCTATACTAATGAAAAACTGTTTTTT. This gives the protein CASSPWTGGYTNEKLFF.

This chain links TRBV2 with TRBJ2-7; unclear D gene. Germline values: CDR1 SNHLY, CDR2 FYNNEI. This CDR3 is 12 amino acids long. With 7 bases removed from V and 4 bases from J, the gap between germline ends came to 11 bases. The CDR3, as DNA: TGTGCCAGCACCCTATTTGGTTACGAGCAGTACTTC. Amino acids: CASTLFGYEQYF.

This clone was found a few times. The chain is built from TRBV10-3 and TRBJ2-7; D uncertain. Trimming removed 0 bases from V and 3 bases from J, with 6 bases in between. The CDR3 is 13 amino acids. CDR1 is ENHRY and CDR2 is SYGVKD in the germline V gene. CDR3 sequence reads: CAISESTGYEQYF. The CDR3 DNA follows: TGTGCCATCAGTGAGTCGACGGGCTACGAGCAGTACTTC.

A note on this clone: Other DNA sequences in this sample translate to the same CDR3. This chain links TRBV11-2 with TRBJ1-1; D not resolved. Trimming stripped 0 bases from V and 4 bases from J, with 6 bases between. The CDR3 contains 13 residues. Germline assignment: CDR1 SGHAT and CDR2 FQNNGV. The chain's CDR3 is CASSLERGTEAFF. In nucleotides, the CDR3 is TGTGCCAGCAGCTTAGAGCGCGGCACTGAAGCTTTCTTT.

On this clone itself: Within the sample, other DNA sequences also encode this same CDR3. Written as DNA, the CDR3 is TGTGCCAGTAGTATTACGGGGCAGGGAGGTGGCTACACCTTC. Protein: CASSITGQGGGYTF. The rearrangement links TRBV19 to TRBJ1-2, with D maybe TRBD1 (5 bases). CDR1 LNHDA and CDR2 SQIVND come from the germline V gene (reference sequence). This CDR3 is built from 14 residues. V shed 3 bases and J shed 7 bases, with 15 bases lying between them. Full variable domain (rest looked up from reference TRBV19 and TRBJ1-2): DGGITQSPKYLFRKEGQNVTLSCEQNLNHDAMYWYRQDPGQGLRLIYYSQIVNDFQKGDIAEGYSVSREKKESFPLTVTSAQKNPTAFYLCASSITGQGGGYTFGSGTRLTVV.

This chain joins TRBV7-9 and TRBJ2-3; TRBD1 aligns across 8 bases. Germline CDR1 is SEHNR and CDR2 is FQNEAQ (reference sequence). V trimming: 6 bases; J trimming: 4 bases; junction bases outside the gene matches: 12. The CDR3 consists of 16 residues. The CDR3: CASRGDRGGRPDTQYF. In nucleotides, the CDR3 is TGTGCCAGCAGGGGAGACAGGGGAGGTCGTCCAGATACGCAGTATTTT.

This clone was seen only once. The chain recombines TRBV6-1 with TRBJ2-1; the match to TRBD1 covers 8 bases. CDR1 MNHNS and CDR2 SASEGT come from the germline V gene. The CDR3 runs to 17 residues. Trimming at V came to 4 bases and at J to 2 bases, leaving 10 bases not matched to a gene. CDR3 region: CASSGRGPYITYNEQFF. The CDR3 DNA is TGTGCCAGCAGTGGCAGGGGGCCTTACATTACCTACAATGAGCAGTTCTTC.

About this clone itself: Additional DNA sequences in this sample encode the identical CDR3. DNA for the CDR3: TGTGCCAGCAGCGGAGGACTAGCGGGAGGACTAGAGACCCAGTACTTC. Its translation is CASSGGLAGGLETQYF. J is TRBJ2-5 and V is TRBV9; 14 bases fit TRBD2. J gave up 4 bases and V 3 bases, and 5 bases lay outside the gene matches. The CDR3 consists of 16 residues. The V gene's germline CDR1 is SGDLS and CDR2 YYNGEE.

The count of this clone is one. V usage is TRBV13 and J usage is TRBJ1-1; 8 bases agree with TRBD1. The CDR3 covers 14 residues. Germline CDR1 is PRHDT and CDR2 is FYEKMQ (reference sequence). V gave up 5 bases and J gave up 7 bases; unmatched junction bases: 9. The CDR3 region is CASSRSPTGDEAFF. The CDR3, as DNA: TGTGCCAGCAGCAGATCGCCGACAGGGGATGAAGCTTTCTTT.

By share, this clone ranks as medium-sized. The chain carries TRBV7-9 and TRBJ2-3, with a weak D call TRBD1 (6 bases). Germline V lookup: CDR1 SEHNR, CDR2 FQNEAQ (reference sequence). The CDR3 is 17 amino acids. With 1 base removed from V and 2 bases from J, the gap between germline ends came to 16 bases. CDR3 sequence (DNA): TGTGCCAGCAGCTTAGAGGTCTTAAGGGGGTTCACAGATACGCAGTATTTT. This codes for CASSLEVLRGFTDTQYF. Full variable domain (rest looked up from reference TRBV7-9 and TRBJ2-3): DTGVSQNPRHKITKRGQNVTFRCDPISEHNRLYWYRQTLGQGPEFLTYFQNEAQLEKSRLLSDRFSAERPKGSFSTLEIQRTEQGDSAMYLCASSLEVLRGFTDTQYFGPGTRLTVL.

The rearrangement links TRBV4-3 to TRBJ1-2; 9 nucleotides align to TRBD1. The CDR3 is made up of 17 amino acids. Germline V gene lookup returns CDR1 LGHNA and CDR2 YSLEER. V shed 1 base and J 4 bases; nucleotides not matched to a gene: 10. CDR3 sequence reads: CASSQVPTTGGAYGYTF. CDR3 nucleotides: TGCGCCAGCAGCCAAGTCCCAACGACAGGGGGTGCCTATGGCTACACCTTC.

This clone was detected only once. The CDR3 nucleotides read TGTGCCAGCAGTATACAACCAGGGTTCGAGCAGTACTTC. Protein product: CASSIQPGFEQYF. This chain joins TRBV27 and TRBJ2-7, with D maybe TRBD1 (5 bases). The V gene lost 5 bases and the J gene lost 6 bases, with 14 bases spanning the gap. Germline CDR1 is MNHEY and CDR2 is SMNVEV (reference sequence). This CDR3 comprises 13 residues.

This clone has only a few counts. V usage is TRBV7-9 and J usage is TRBJ1-4, with a tentative D call TRBD1 (6 bases). The CDR3 runs to 17 residues. V was trimmed by 5 bases and J by 3 bases, leaving 19 bases between them. Per germline, CDR1 SEHNR and CDR2 FQNEAQ (reference sequence). CDR3 nucleotide sequence: TGTGCCAGCAGCCCAAGCCCGAACAGGGAATCTAATGAAAAACTGTTTTTT. Translation gives CASSPSPNRESNEKLFF. Full variable domain (missing parts from reference TRBV7-9 and TRBJ1-4): DTGVSQNPRHKITKRGQNVTFRCDPISEHNRLYWYRQTLGQGPEFLTYFQNEAQLEKSRLLSDRFSAERPKGSFSTLEIQRTEQGDSAMYLCASSPSPNRESNEKLFFGSGTQLSVL.

The chain couples TRBV5-1 to TRBJ1-2; D uncertain. Germline CDR1 and CDR2: SGHRS and YFSETQ. CDR3 length equals 14 residues. V lost 4 bases and J lost 0, with 10 bases in between. The CDR3 here is CASSPSSPNYGYTF. DNA of the CDR3: TGCGCCAGCAGCCCTTCGTCTCCTAACTATGGCTACACCTTC.

V gene TRBV10-1 combines with J gene TRBJ2-1, with a weak D call TRBD1 (7 bases). V was pared by 2 bases and J by 7 bases, with 15 bases between. The CDR3 consists of 15 residues. Germline loops: CDR1 WNHNN, CDR2 SYGVQD (reference sequence). The CDR3 nucleotides are TGCGCCAGCAGTGAGGTGATAGCAGGGGGGAATGAGCAGTTCTTC. Protein sequence: CASSEVIAGGNEQFF.

J is TRBJ1-5 and V is TRBV16; D is ambiguous. Trimming removed 0 bases at V and 8 bases at J, with 5 bases between. Germline assignment: CDR1 KGHSY and CDR2 FQNENV. CDR3 length: 12 amino acids. In DNA form, the CDR3 reads TGTGCCAGCAGCCAATCCGGGGAGCCCCAGCATTTT. Its protein is CASSQSGEPQHF.

This sequence joins TRBV5-1 and TRBJ2-2, with 8 bases aligning to TRBD2. Germline trimming cut 3 bases from V and 5 bases from J; bases unmatched to any gene: 15. Germline CDR1 SGHRS, CDR2 YFSETQ. This CDR3 region has 18 residues. This CDR3 is CASSSLPLSGSLTGELFF. The CDR3 bases are TGCGCCAGCAGCTCGCTCCCACTAAGCGGGAGTTTGACCGGGGAGCTGTTTTTT. Filled out from reference TRBV5-1 and TRBJ2-2, the complete variable domain reads KAGVTQTPRYLIKTRGQQVTLSCSPISGHRSVSWYQQTPGQGLQFLFEYFSETQRNKGNFPGRFSGRQFSNSRSEMNVSTLELGDSALYLCASSSLPLSGSLTGELFFGEGSRLTVL.

The rearrangement links TRBV12-5 to TRBJ2-1; 8 positions match TRBD1. V was clipped by 3 bases and J by 9 bases; unmatched bases: 7. CDR3 length: 14 amino acids. From germline, CDR1 is LGHNT and CDR2 FRNRAP. This CDR3 is CASGFGQGLLEQFF. CDR3 DNA sequence: TGTGCTAGTGGTTTCGGACAGGGCCTCCTTGAGCAGTTCTTC.

The chain has TRBV7-2 and TRBJ1-1, with 7 positions matching TRBD1. The CDR3 has 15 amino acids. CDR1 and CDR2 from the germline V gene are SGHTA and FQGNSA. The V segment lost 5 bases and the J segment 1 base; nucleotides outside the gene matches: 7. Here the CDR3 reads CASSLRTGTNTEAFF. DNA for the CDR3: TGTGCCAGCAGCCTGAGGACAGGAACGAACACTGAAGCTTTCTTT.

This clone was counted once. The chain couples TRBV5-8 to TRBJ1-5; D perhaps matches TRBD1 (6 bases). V lost 0 bases and J 6 bases, leaving 13 bases between the germline ends. The germline V gene has CDR1 SGHTS and CDR2 YDEGEE. The CDR3 length is 15 residues. Here the CDR3 DNA reads TGTGCCAGCAGCTTGGGCCTGGGGGCTAGTCAGCCCCAGCATTTT. Translation gives CASSLGLGASQPQHF.